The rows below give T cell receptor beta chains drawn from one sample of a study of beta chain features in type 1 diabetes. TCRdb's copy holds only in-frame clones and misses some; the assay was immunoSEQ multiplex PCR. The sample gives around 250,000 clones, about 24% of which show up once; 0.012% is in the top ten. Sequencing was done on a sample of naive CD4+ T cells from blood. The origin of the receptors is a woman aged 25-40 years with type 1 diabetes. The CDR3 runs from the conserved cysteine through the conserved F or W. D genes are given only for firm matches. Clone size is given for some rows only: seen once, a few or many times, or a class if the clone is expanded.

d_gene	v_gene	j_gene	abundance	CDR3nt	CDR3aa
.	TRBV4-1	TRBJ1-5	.	TGCGCCAGCAGCCATGTTATGACCGCTCATCCGGGTCAGCCCCAGCATTTT	CASSHVMTAHPGQPQHF
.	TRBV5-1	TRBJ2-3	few	TGCGCCAGCAGCTTTTCGGGAGCCGGCACAGATACGCAGTATTTT	CASSFSGAGTDTQYF
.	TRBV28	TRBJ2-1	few	TGTGCCAGCAGTAAACCTAGCACCTCCTACAATGAGCAGTTCTTC	CASSKPSTSYNEQFF
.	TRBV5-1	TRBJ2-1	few	TGCGCCAGCAGCCCGCGAGGGTTTCGAGGTGAGCAGTTCTTC	CASSPRGFRGEQFF
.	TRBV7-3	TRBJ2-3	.	TGTGCCAGCAGCTTAACCAGCGGGTCTAGCACAGATACGCAGTATTTT	CASSLTSGSSTDTQYF
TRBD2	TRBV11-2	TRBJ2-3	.	TGTGCCAGCAGCTTCGGGTTAGCGGGAGAGTCACGAGATACGCAGTATTTT	CASSFGLAGESRDTQYF
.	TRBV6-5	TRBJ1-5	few	TGTGCCAGCAGCCGGGACATTTCCAATCAGCCCCAGCATTTT	CASSRDISNQPQHF
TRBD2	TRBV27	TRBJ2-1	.	TGTGCCAGCAGTTCCCGACTAGCGGGAAGGAATGAGCAGTTCTTC	CASSSRLAGRNEQFF
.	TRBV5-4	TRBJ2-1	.	TGTGCCAGCAGCTTACCTAGACTGGCGGGCAATGAGCAGTTCTTC	CASSLPRLAGNEQFF
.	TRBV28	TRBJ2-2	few	TGTGCCAGCAACCAACTATCGGGCACCGGGGAGCTGTTTTTT	CASNQLSGTGELFF
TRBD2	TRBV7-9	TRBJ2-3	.	TGTGCCAGCAGCCCAGGACTAGCGGGAGTAATCTATACGCAGTATTTT	CASSPGLAGVIYTQYF
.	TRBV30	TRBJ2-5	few	TGTGCCTGGAGTGTTCTAGAGACCCAGTACTTC	CAWSVLETQYF
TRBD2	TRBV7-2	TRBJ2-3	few	TGTGCCAGCACCAGGACTAGCGGCACAGATACGCAGTATTTT	CASTRTSGTDTQYF
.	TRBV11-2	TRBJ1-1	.	TGTGCCAGCAGCTTATGGGAGAGCACTGAAGCTTTCTTT	CASSLWESTEAFF
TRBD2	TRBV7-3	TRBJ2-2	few	TGTGCCAGCAGCGCGGGACTAGGGACCACCGGGGAGCTGTTTTTT	CASSAGLGTTGELFF
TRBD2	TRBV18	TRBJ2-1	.	TGTGCCAGCTCACCCGGGAGGGTAGCAGCATCGGTCAATGAGCAGTTCTTC	CASSPGRVAASVNEQFF
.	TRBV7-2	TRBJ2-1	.	TGTGCCAGCAGGGGGACTTTATACAATGAGCAGTTCTTC	CASRGTLYNEQFF
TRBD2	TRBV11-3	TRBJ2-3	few	TGTGCCAGCACCTTAGCGGGGAGCACAGATACGCAGTATTTT	CASTLAGSTDTQYF
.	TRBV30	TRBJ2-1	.	TGTGCCTGGAGTGCGACTAGGAATGAGCAGTTCTTC	CAWSATRNEQFF
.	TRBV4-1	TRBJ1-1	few	TGCGCCAGCAGCCAGTTGGGCAAGGGGGCTTTCTTT	CASSQLGKGAFF
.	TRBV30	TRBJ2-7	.	TGTGCCTGGAGTGTCGGGACTCACGAGCAGTACTTC	CAWSVGTHEQYF
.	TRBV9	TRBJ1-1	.	TGTGCCAGCAGCGAGACGTACAGGGATGAAGCTTTCTTT	CASSETYRDEAFF
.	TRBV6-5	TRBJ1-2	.	TGTGCCAGCAGTGGACAGCCCTATGGCTACACCTTC	CASSGQPYGYTF
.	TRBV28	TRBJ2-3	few	TGTGCCAGCAGTCAGGGGTCCGGGTTCCCAGATACGCAGTATTTT	CASSQGSGFPDTQYF
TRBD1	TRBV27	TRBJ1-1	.	TGTGCCAGCAGTTCGACAGGGGGGAACACTGAAGCTTTCTTT	CASSSTGGNTEAFF
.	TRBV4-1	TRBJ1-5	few	TGCGCCAGCAGCCAAGAAGATAACAGGGACAATCAGCCCCAGCATTTT	CASSQEDNRDNQPQHF
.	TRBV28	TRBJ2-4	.	TGTGCCAGCAGCCCCGATCAGGGCATTCAGTACTTC	CASSPDQGIQYF
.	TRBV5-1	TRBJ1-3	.	TGCGCCAGCAGCTTGGACAGGAATGGAAACACCATATATTTT	CASSLDRNGNTIYF
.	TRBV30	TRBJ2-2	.	TGTGCCTGGAGTAGGGGGAGTGGGGCCAACACCGGGGAGCTGTTTTTT	CAWSRGSGANTGELFF
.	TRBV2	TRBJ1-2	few	TGTGCCAGCAGTGCCGCTACGTATGGCTACACCTTC	CASSAATYGYTF
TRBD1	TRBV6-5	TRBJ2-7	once	TGTGCCAGCAGTTGGACAGGTGAGAACCTCTACGAGCAGTACTTC	CASSWTGENLYEQYF
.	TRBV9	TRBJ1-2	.	TGTGCCAGCAGCGTAGCCGGGGGGAGGGGGTATGGCTACACCTTC	CASSVAGGRGYGYTF
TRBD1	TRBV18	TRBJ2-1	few	TGTGCCAGCTCATCGAACAGGGGTAGTGAGCAGTTCTTC	CASSSNRGSEQFF
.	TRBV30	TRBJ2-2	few	TGTGCCTGCCGCCGCCGACTTCTCACCGGGGAGCTGTTTTTT	CACRRRLLTGELFF
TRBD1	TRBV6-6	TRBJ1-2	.	TGTGCCAGCAGGGCCACAGGGGTTGGCTACACCTTC	CASRATGVGYTF
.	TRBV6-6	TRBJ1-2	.	TGTGCCAGCAGTGCCAATTCCGAGGAGGGCTACACCTTC	CASSANSEEGYTF
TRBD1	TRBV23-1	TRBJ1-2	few	TGCGCCAGCGGCCGAGGGACAGTCGATTACTATGGCTACACCTTC	CASGRGTVDYYGYTF
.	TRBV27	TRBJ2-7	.	TGTGCCAGCAGAAACGACAGGGGAGGGTACGAGCAGTACTTC	CASRNDRGGYEQYF
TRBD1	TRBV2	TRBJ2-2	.	TGTGCCAGCAGTCCGCGGACAGGGGCCGGGGAGCTGTTTTTT	CASSPRTGAGELFF
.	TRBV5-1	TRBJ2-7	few	TGCGCCAGCAGCTTGGACCCTCACGGGACTTCCTACGAGCAGTACTTC	CASSLDPHGTSYEQYF
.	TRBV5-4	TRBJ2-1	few	TGTGCCAGCAGCTTGGATTCGAATGAGCAGTTCTTC	CASSLDSNEQFF
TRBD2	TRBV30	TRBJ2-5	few	TGTGCCTGGGATCGGGGAGGGGAAGAGACCCAGTACTTC	CAWDRGGEETQYF
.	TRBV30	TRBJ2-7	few	TGTGCCTGGAGTGTTATTCTAGGGAGCTACGAGCAGTACTTC	CAWSVILGSYEQYF
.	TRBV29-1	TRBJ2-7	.	TGCAGCGTAGCCGACGGGTCCTACGAGCAGTACTTC	CSVADGSYEQYF
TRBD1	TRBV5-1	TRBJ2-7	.	TGCGCCAGCAGCTTTGGGACAGAGCTATCCTACGAGCAGTACTTC	CASSFGTELSYEQYF
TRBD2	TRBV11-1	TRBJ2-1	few	TGTGCCAGCAGCTTAAGAACTAGCGGGAGCCATGATGAGCAGTTCTTC	CASSLRTSGSHDEQFF